The source of this T cell receptor (beta chain) is a study of Graves' ophthalmopathy and Graves' hyperthyroidism. RNA served as the template for amplifying TCR beta CDR3 regions. First-round RT-PCR relied on HTBI primers, and a second-round multiplex PCR came next. TCRdb ran MiXCR on the multiplex PCR reads and lists one entry per CDR3 protein. Of roughly 700,000 distinct CDR3 sequences detected, 40% appear once; the ten largest clones hold roughly 46%. CDR1 ENHRY and CDR2 SYGVKD come from the germline V gene. The CDR3 is 15 amino acids. V lost 4 bases, J lost 1 base, and 5 bases stayed unmatched. The source material was peripheral blood. This TCR was sampled from an adult man with Graves' ophthalmopathy. The rearrangement uses TRBV10-3 and TRBJ2-5; 8 bases match TRBD2. CDR3 bases: TGTGCCATCAGTGGCGGGGGGCAGGGCCAAGAGACCCAGTACTTC. Its translation is CAISGGGQGQETQYF.